The present T cell receptor beta chain was sequenced within a study of blood T cell repertoires in COVID-19. At the level of the study: The United States, Italy and Spain were the sources of the acute and convalescent COVID-19 samples. The cDNA or gDNA used as material had been derived from T cells, B-cell-depleted T cells, or PBMCs.

TCRdb keeps only in-frame clones here, not all; method: immunoSEQ multiplex PCR. This table has 200,000 to 300,000 clones, roughly 87% appearing once. Germline-derived CDR1 and CDR2 are SGHTA and FQGNSA. CDR3 length equals 14 residues. The V and J ends lost 3 bases and 1 base respectively, with 6 bases between them. The sample taken for sequencing was peripheral blood. The TCR sequence derives from a human donor in a cohort sampled during active COVID-19. This rearrangement joins TRBV7-2 to TRBJ2-2; D uncertain. CDR3 bases: TGTGCCAGCAGCTTTTCCCAGAACACCGGGGAGCTGTTTTTT. Its translation is CASSFSQNTGELFF.